This T cell receptor (beta chain) was observed in a study of beta chain features in type 1 diabetes. This CDR3 spans 12 amino acids. V was pared by 1 base and J by 5 bases, with 5 bases between. Germline CDR1 reads LGHNA; CDR2 reads YSLEER. This clone was seen many times. Sequenced material consisted of expressed TCRB transcripts (all of the isolated RNA was reverse transcribed). The method was immunoSEQ multiplex PCR; TCRdb's version includes in-frame clones alone and lacks a portion of them. Of roughly 290,000 clones detected, around 7.8% appear once; the ten largest clones hold roughly 0.94%. Sequencing was done on a sample of central memory CD4+ T cells from blood. The rearrangement uses TRBV4-3 and TRBJ2-5; D is possibly TRBD2 (5 bases). The TCR originated in a young woman in good health. CDR3 sequence: CASSQGGETQYF. In nucleotides, the CDR3 is TGCGCCAGCAGCCAAGGAGGGGAGACCCAGTACTTC.